Listed below are T cell receptor beta chains from one sample, sequenced in a study of neoadjuvant anti-PD-1 for oral cavity cancer. Data came from immunoSEQ multiplex PCR; TCRdb stores just in-frame clones and leaves some out. Among fewer than 20,000 clones listed, roughly 66% were seen once. The specimen was PBMCs, collected before nivolumab (anti-PD-1) treatment. These receptors were taken from a person aged 40-85 years with oral cavity squamous cell carcinoma. Both conserved end residues are part of each CDR3. The D gene is left open where the match is weak. Clone size is stated in some rows and not others, as once, few, many or a class when expanded.

J	size	V	D	DNA	CDR3
TRBJ1-2	NA	TRBV27	TRBD1	TGTGCCAGCAGTTGGGCAGGGGGGGCTGATGGCTACACCTTC	CASSWAGGADGYTF
TRBJ1-2	few	TRBV29-1	NA	TGCAGCGTTGATTCACAGGTTGTGGGCTACACCTTC	CSVDSQVVGYTF
TRBJ2-1	NA	TRBV29-1	TRBD2	TGCAGCGTTGAAGAAGGTAGCGGGGGGTACAATGAGCAGTTCTTC	CSVEEGSGGYNEQFF
TRBJ2-2	medium-sized	TRBV7-8	NA	TGTGCCAGCAGCTTAATCCAGGGCCCTACCGGGGAGCTGTTTTTT	CASSLIQGPTGELFF
TRBJ2-7	NA	TRBV27	TRBD1	TGTGCCAGCGCCCGGACAGGGAGTGAGCAGTACTTC	CASARTGSEQYF
TRBJ1-2	NA	TRBV28	NA	TGTGCCAGCAGTTTCCGAGGGGATTACTATGGCTACACCTTC	CASSFRGDYYGYTF
TRBJ2-7	NA	TRBV6-6	TRBD2	TGTGCCAGCAGTTATCCGGGACTAGACTACGAGCAGTACTTC	CASSYPGLDYEQYF
TRBJ1-1	NA	TRBV11-2	NA	TGTGCCAGCAGCTCGAGTCCAGCGCCTGGGGATGAAGCTTTCTTT	CASSSSPAPGDEAFF
TRBJ1-3	NA	TRBV30	NA	TGTGCCTGGACTCCCGGGCTCTCTGGAAACACCATATATTTT	CAWTPGLSGNTIYF
TRBJ2-5	NA	TRBV27	TRBD2	TGTGCCAGCAGGCCCTACGGCATAGCGGGAGTCGTATGGGAGACCCAGTACTTC	CASRPYGIAGVVWETQYF
TRBJ1-1	NA	TRBV5-6	NA	TGTGCCAGCAGCTTGCCCTCATACAACACTGAAGCTTTCTTT	CASSLPSYNTEAFF
TRBJ2-7	NA	TRBV29-1	NA	TGCAGCGTTGAAGATTCGAGACAGGGACTCTACGAGCAGTACTTC	CSVEDSRQGLYEQYF
TRBJ1-3	few	TRBV30	NA	TGTGCCTGGAGCCGGGGGGGAAACACCATATATTTT	CAWSRGGNTIYF
TRBJ2-7	NA	TRBV7-6	TRBD2	TGTGCCAGCAGCTTAGAGGCGGGAGGGAACGAGCAGTACTTC	CASSLEAGGNEQYF
TRBJ2-5	NA	TRBV11-2	NA	TGTGCCAGCAGCCCGAGGGGGAGGGCCCCCCAAGAGACCCAGTACTTC	CASSPRGRAPQETQYF
TRBJ2-5	NA	TRBV5-4	NA	TGTGCCAGCAGCTCTCAGTCAGGGCAAGAGACCCAGTACTTC	CASSSQSGQETQYF
TRBJ2-1	once	TRBV6-6	NA	TGTGCCAGCAGTTTACCTACCGACAATGAGCAGTTCTTC	CASSLPTDNEQFF
TRBJ1-1	NA	TRBV11-2	TRBD1	TGTGCCAGCAGCCTCTTTCAGGGGGACTTCCCTGAAGCTTTCTTT	CASSLFQGDFPEAFF
TRBJ2-5	NA	TRBV2	NA	TGTGCCAGCAGCTGGGACCAAGAGACCCAGTACTTC	CASSWDQETQYF
TRBJ2-1	NA	TRBV10-1	TRBD2	TGCGCCAGCAGTGAGTCGGCGGGGGGCAGCTCCTACAATGAGCAGTTCTTC	CASSESAGGSSYNEQFF
TRBJ2-7	few	TRBV7-2	NA	TGTGCCAGCAGCTACCGACAGGGAGGTTACGAGCAGTACTTC	CASSYRQGGYEQYF
TRBJ2-7	NA	TRBV5-1	TRBD2	TGCGCCAGCAGCCTTGGACTAGCGGGAGCGTTCACCCACGAGCAGTACTTC	CASSLGLAGAFTHEQYF
TRBJ2-7	NA	TRBV7-9	NA	TGTGCCAGCAGCCCCGCGGGTTCCTACGAGCAGTACTTC	CASSPAGSYEQYF
TRBJ1-4	NA	TRBV5-1	NA	TGCGCCAGCAGCTTGGAACAGGGCGGCGGTGAAAAACTGTTTTTT	CASSLEQGGGEKLFF
TRBJ2-3	NA	TRBV29-1	NA	TGCAGCGTTGAAGATCCACAGGTTGGGTCTACGCAGTATTTT	CSVEDPQVGSTQYF
TRBJ1-5	NA	TRBV30	NA	TGTGCCTGGAGTGTCTCTGAGGGGTCAGGCAATCAGCCCCAGCATTTT	CAWSVSEGSGNQPQHF
TRBJ1-1	NA	TRBV2	NA	TGTGCCAAAGTGGGACTGACAGTCGAAAGTACTGAAGCTTTCTTT	CAKVGLTVESTEAFF
TRBJ2-2	NA	TRBV19	TRBD1	TGTGCCAGTAGAACAGGGGGCGCGGGGACCGGGGAGCTGTTTTTT	CASRTGGAGTGELFF
TRBJ2-1	NA	TRBV27	TRBD2	TGTGCCAGCAGGGGGACTAGCGGGGGCAATGAGCAGTTCTTC	CASRGTSGGNEQFF
TRBJ1-2	NA	TRBV6-1	NA	TGTGCCAGCAGTTCCCGGGGATATTATGGCTACACCTTC	CASSSRGYYGYTF
TRBJ2-7	NA	TRBV6-1	TRBD1	TGTGCCAGCAGTGACACACAGGGGGCCTACGAGCAGTACTTC	CASSDTQGAYEQYF
TRBJ2-1	NA	TRBV7-9	NA	TGTGCCAGCAGCTTATTAAGGCTAGTAGCCTACAATGAGCAGTTCTTC	CASSLLRLVAYNEQFF
TRBJ2-1	NA	TRBV11-3	TRBD2	TGTGCCAGCAGCTTATCACAAGGGAGGGGTGAGCAGTTCTTC	CASSLSQGRGEQFF
TRBJ2-2	few	TRBV15	NA	TGTGCCACCAGCAGAGATCTGGTCGGGGAGCTGTTTTTT	CATSRDLVGELFF
TRBJ2-5	few	TRBV10-3	NA	TGTGCCATCAGTGATGGGGAAGAGACCCAGTACTTC	CAISDGEETQYF
TRBJ2-7	NA	TRBV6-5	NA	TGTGCCAGCAAAGCGTTAAGCTCCTACGAGCAGTACTTC	CASKALSSYEQYF